This T cell receptor beta chain was identified in a study of human T cells and chemical hapten exposure. The CDR3 extends over 14 amino acids. In germline, CDR1 is MRHNA, CDR2 SNTAGT. Trimming removed 6 bases at V and 6 bases at J, with 12 bases between. Specified time point: pre-sensitization, week 0. Treatment indicated: therapeutic diphenylcyclopropenone sensitization with weekly scalp DPC. Each patch test followed a blood draw. This clonotype was detected only a few times. A single record per CDR3 protein comes from TCRdb applying MiXCR to the RACE reads. The sample comprises approximately 260,000 distinct CDR3 sequences, roughly 7.4% of which are singletons, and more than 1% rests with the top ten.

The V and J genes are TRBV6-4 and TRBJ1-6; a possible D gene is TRBD1 (6 bases). This TCR was sampled from a man younger than 35 with alopecia areata. Some clones in this sample may be carry-over from other donors' samples. Sequences were derived from whole blood, sampled in connection with sensitization to the hapten diphenylcyclopropenone (DPC). The CDR3 reads CASSRDTRNSPLHF. CDR3 sequence (DNA): TGTGCCAGCAGCCGGGACACTCGTAATTCACCCCTCCACTTT.